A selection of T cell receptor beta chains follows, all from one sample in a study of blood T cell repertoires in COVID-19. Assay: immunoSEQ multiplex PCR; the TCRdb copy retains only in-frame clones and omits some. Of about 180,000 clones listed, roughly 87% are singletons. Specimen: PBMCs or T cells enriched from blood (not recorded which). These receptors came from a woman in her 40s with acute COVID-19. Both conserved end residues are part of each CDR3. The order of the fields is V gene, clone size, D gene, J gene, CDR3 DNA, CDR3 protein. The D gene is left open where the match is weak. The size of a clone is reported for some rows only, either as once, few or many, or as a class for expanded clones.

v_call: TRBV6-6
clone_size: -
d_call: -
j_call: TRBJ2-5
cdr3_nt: TGTGCCAGCAGGGACTTAGAGACCCAGTACTTC
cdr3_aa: CASRDLETQYF

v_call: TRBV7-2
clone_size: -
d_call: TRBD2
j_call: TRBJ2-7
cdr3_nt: TGTGCCAGCAGCCCAGCGGGGTCCTACGAGCAGTACTTC
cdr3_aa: CASSPAGSYEQYF

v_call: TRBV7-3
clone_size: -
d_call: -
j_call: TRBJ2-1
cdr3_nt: TGTGCCAGCAGCCCCTTTTCTGGGGCGGGATACAATGAGCAGTTCTTC
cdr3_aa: CASSPFSGAGYNEQFF

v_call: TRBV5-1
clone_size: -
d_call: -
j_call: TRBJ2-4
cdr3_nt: TGCGCCAGCAGCTTGACCAGGGTCGAAACTAAAAACATTCAGTACTTC
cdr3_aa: CASSLTRVETKNIQYF

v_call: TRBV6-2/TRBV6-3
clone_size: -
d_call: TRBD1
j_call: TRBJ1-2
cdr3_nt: TGTGCCAGCAGTTACTCGGACAGGGTTTGGTATGGCTACACCTTC
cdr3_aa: CASSYSDRVWYGYTF

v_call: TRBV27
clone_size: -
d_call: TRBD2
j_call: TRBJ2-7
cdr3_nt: TGTGCCAGCCCCGGGGGGTCTTCCTACGAGCAGTACTTC
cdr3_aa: CASPGGSSYEQYF

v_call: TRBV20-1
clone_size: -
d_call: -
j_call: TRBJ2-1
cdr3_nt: TGCAGTGCTAGAGGGGCTGGGGAGCAGTTCTTC
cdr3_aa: CSARGAGEQFF

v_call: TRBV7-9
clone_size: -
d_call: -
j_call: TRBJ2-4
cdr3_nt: TGTGCCAGCAGCTCATACAGGGAATTCTCAGCCAAAAACATTCAGTACTTC
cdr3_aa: CASSSYREFSAKNIQYF

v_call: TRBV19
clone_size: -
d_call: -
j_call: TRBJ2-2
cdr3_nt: TGTGCCAGTAGTATCGCGGGGATACGTACCGGGGAGCTGTTTTTT
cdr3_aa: CASSIAGIRTGELFF

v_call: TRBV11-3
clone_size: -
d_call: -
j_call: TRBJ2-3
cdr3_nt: TGTGCCAGCAGCTTAGTTATTTTGACAGATACGCAGTATTTT
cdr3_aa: CASSLVILTDTQYF

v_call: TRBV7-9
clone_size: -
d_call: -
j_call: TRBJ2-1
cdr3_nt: TGTGCCAGCAGCTTAGCGGTCGCAGGCAATGAGCAGTTCTTC
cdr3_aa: CASSLAVAGNEQFF

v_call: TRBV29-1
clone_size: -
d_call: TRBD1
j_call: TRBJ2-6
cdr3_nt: TGCAGCGTTAGGTCCGGGACAGGGAAATCTGGGGCCAACGTCCTGACTTTC
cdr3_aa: CSVRSGTGKSGANVLTF

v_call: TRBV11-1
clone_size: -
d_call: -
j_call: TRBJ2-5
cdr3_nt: TGTGCCAGCAGCTTAGGCCAGGGAGAGACCCAGTACTTC
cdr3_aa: CASSLGQGETQYF

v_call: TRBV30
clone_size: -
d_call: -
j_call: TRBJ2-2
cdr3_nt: TGTGCCTGGAAAGAACAGGCCTTCACCGGGGAGCTGTTTTTT
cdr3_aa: CAWKEQAFTGELFF

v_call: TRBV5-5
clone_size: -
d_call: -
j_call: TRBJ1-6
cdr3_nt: TGTGCCAGCAGCTTGGTTACAGGCGGGGGTTATAATTCACCCCTCCACTTT
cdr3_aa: CASSLVTGGGYNSPLHF

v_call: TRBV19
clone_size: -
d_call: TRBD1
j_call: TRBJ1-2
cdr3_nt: TGTGCCAGTAGCCGGACAGGGGAAAACTATGGCTACACCTTC
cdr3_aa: CASSRTGENYGYTF

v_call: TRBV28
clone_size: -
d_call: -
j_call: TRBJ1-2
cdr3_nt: TGTGCCAGCAATTTAGCGGGGGCAGGATATGGCTACACCTTC
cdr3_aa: CASNLAGAGYGYTF

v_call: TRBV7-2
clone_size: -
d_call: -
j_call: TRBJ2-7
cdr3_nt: TGTGCCAGCAGCTTAGCGCTGAGTTACGAGCAGTACTTC
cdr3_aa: CASSLALSYEQYF

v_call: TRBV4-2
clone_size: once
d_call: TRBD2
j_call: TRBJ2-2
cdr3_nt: TGTGCCAGCAGCCAGGGAGGGTCCGGGGAGCTGTTTTTT
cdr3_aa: CASSQGGSGELFF

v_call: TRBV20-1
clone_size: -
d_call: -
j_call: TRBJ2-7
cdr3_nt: TGCAGTGCTAGTTCGACTGAATCCTACGAGCAGTACTTC
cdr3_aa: CSASSTESYEQYF

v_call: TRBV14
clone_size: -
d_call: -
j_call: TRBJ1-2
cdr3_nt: TGTGCCAGCAGCTCGTCCGGGACATACTATGGCTACACCTTC
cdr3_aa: CASSSSGTYYGYTF

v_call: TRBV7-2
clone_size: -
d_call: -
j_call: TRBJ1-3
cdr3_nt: TGTGCCAGCAGCTTGTACGGAGACTCTGGAAACACCATATATTTT
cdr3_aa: CASSLYGDSGNTIYF

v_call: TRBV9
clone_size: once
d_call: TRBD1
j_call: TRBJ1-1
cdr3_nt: TGTGCCAGCAGCGTAGTAGACAGGGGGTGCCCCTTAGGCACTGAAGCTTTCTTT
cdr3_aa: CASSVVDRGCPLGTEAFF

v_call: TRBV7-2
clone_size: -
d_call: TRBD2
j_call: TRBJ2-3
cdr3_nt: TGTGCCAGCAGCTTAGCGCTAGCGGGGGGTTTAGATACGCAGTATTTT
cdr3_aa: CASSLALAGGLDTQYF

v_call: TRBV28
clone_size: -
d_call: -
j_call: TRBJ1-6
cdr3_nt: TGTGCCAGCAGTCCAATGGCCGGGAATTCACCCCTCCACTTT
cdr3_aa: CASSPMAGNSPLHF

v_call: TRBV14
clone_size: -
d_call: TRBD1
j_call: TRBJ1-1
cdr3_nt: TGTGCCAGCAGCCGACAGGGGGGTCCTGAAGCTTTCTTT
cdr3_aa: CASSRQGGPEAFF

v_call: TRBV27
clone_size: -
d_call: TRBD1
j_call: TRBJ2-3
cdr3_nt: TGTGCCAGCAGTCCGTTGACAGGGCGTGGAGGCACAGATACGCAGTATTTT
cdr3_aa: CASSPLTGRGGTDTQYF

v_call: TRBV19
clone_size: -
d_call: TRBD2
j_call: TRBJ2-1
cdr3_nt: TGTGCCAGTAGTATCCGAGCCGCTAGCGGGGGGGTTAGTGAGCAGTTCTTC
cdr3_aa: CASSIRAASGGVSEQFF

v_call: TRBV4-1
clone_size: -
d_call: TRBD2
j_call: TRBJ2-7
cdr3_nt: TGCGCCAGCAGCCAAGGACTAGCGGGAGGGCCCGGTGGGTCCTACGAGCAGTACTTC
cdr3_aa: CASSQGLAGGPGGSYEQYF

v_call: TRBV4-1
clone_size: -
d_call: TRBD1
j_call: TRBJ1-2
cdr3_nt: TGCGCCAGCAGCCAACTAACAGGGGTTGTTGGCTACACCTTC
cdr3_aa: CASSQLTGVVGYTF

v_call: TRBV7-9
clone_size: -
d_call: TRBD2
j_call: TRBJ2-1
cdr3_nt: TGTGCCAGCAGCTTAATAGCGGGAGTCGGCGATGAGCAGTTCTTC
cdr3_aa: CASSLIAGVGDEQFF

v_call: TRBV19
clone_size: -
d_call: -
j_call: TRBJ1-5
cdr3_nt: TGTGCCAGTAGTAAGGGAGGTCAGCCCCAGCATTTT
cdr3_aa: CASSKGGQPQHF

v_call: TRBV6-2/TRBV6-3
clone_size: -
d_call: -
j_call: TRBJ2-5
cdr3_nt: TGTGCCAGCAGTTATAGGGGGACGGGCGAGCGGTCCCAGTACTTC
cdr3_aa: CASSYRGTGERSQYF

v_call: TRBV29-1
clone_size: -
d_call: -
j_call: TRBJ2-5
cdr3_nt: TGCAGCCTCACGGACTACCAAGAGACCCAGTACTTC
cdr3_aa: CSLTDYQETQYF

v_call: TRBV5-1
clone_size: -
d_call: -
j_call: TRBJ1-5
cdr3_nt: TGCGCCAGCAGCTTGGGGCAGAATCAGCCCCAGCATTTT
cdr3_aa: CASSLGQNQPQHF

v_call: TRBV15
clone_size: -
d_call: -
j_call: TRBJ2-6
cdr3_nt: TGTGCCACCAGCGGGACGGGGGATGGTGGGGCCAACGTCCTGACTTTC
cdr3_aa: CATSGTGDGGANVLTF

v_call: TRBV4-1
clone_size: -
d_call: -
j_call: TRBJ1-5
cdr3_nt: TGCGCCAGCAGCCAAGTATGGAGGGAGGGCAATCAGCCCCAGCATTTT
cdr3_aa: CASSQVWREGNQPQHF